One T cell receptor (beta chain) is described in this entry. As yet, its antigen is unknown. TCRdb's copy holds only in-frame clones and misses some; the assay was immunoSEQ multiplex PCR. Among some 90,000 clones listed, under 95% were seen once. The data are from a study of graft-versus-host responses after intestinal transplantation. Study information: Each recipient received a multivisceral, liver-intestinal, or isolated intestinal graft. Anti-thymocyte globulin induction preceded two to four years of tacrolimus and steroid maintenance in all recipients. General observations from the study: Detection of GvH clones occurred in recipient marrow, and some had their first appearance in ileum or blood.

The CDR3 covers 13 residues. Trimming removed 1 base at V and 3 bases at J, with 7 bases between. CDR1 and CDR2 (germline): SGHRS, YFSETQ. The receptor comes from a human donor who was the organ donor for an intestinal transplant. The chain has TRBV5-1 and TRBJ1-1; maybe TRBD1 (5 bases). Specimen: unstimulated CD8+ T cells sorted from spleen or lymph node cells, collected before transplant. The DNA for the CDR3 is TGCGCCAGCAGCTTGCGCAGGGACACTGAAGCTTTCTTT. Amino acids: CASSLRRDTEAFF.